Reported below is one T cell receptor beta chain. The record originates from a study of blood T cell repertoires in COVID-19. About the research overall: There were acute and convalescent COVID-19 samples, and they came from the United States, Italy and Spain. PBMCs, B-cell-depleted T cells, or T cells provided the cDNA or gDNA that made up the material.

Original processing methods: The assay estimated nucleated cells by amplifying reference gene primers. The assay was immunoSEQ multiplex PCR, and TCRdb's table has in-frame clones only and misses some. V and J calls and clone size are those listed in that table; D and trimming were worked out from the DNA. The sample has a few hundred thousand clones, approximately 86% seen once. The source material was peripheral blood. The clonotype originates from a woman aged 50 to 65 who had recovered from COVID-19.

CDR3 nucleotides: TGTGCCAGCAGCTTAGCCGGCCAGGGACTAGCGGGATGGGGACAGGCCTACGAGCAGTACTTC. It specifies CASSLAGQGLAGWGQAYEQYF. The chain has TRBV7-2 and TRBJ2-7; 13 bases match TRBD2. CDR1 is SGHTA and CDR2 is FQGNSA in the germline V gene. The V segment lost 0 bases and the J segment 2 bases; nucleotides outside the gene matches: 16. The CDR3 is 21 amino acids.